Described below is a single T cell receptor beta chain sequence and its context. This clone was seen more than once but under ten times. What this receptor recognizes is not known. No much larger clone is present one base from it, and per-base qualities are unavailable. The entry originates in a study of cytomegalovirus exposure and HLA in healthy donors (TCRdb year 2017). A note on the overall study: In an earlier analysis of under 600 of the donors, 276 Gb of sequence data and 100 million or so unique TCR beta sequences from 150 million to 200 million T cells were reported. An early release covering roughly 640 HLA-typed donors comprised 300 to 350 gigabases of sequencing data and tens of millions of unique TCR sequences. Of the approximately 370 genotyped donors, less than 85% were placed in the genetic ancestry cluster associated with self-reported Caucasian donors. The study aimed to test whether cataloging public T cell receptors could reveal signatures of past pathogen exposure. The study used immunosequencing to profile the T cell repertoires of approximately 690 subjects and linked those repertoires to cytomegalovirus serostatus. Besides the first cohort of 666 subjects, a separate validation cohort made up of over a hundred different subjects was used. The study combined high-throughput TCR immunosequencing, statistical association of individual TCRs with disease status, and machine learning to predict cytomegalovirus infection status. To study patterns of TCR occurrence, a later analysis re-analyzed previously published TCR beta repertoires from 666 donors and added high-resolution HLA genotyping. The later analysis used no new phenotypic data to find candidate immune exposures, relying instead on TCR beta sequences and their occurrence across donors. In an earlier analysis of over 550 of the donors, high-throughput TCR beta sequencing was used to judge whether each TCR beta V gene segment behaved as functional or pseudogenic. Donor age, sex, ethnicity and CMV serostatus were compiled alongside the repertoire data. In a later genetic analysis, genome-wide SNP genotypes for about three fifths of the roughly 670 donors were used, and that subset was treated as a discovery cohort. Every discovery cohort repertoire had been produced on one sequencing platform. HLA typing covered class I and class II loci at four-digit resolution. The number of typed donors differed by locus: 629-630 for A, B, C, DRB1 and DQB1; 500 to 550 for DQA1; fewer than 610 for DPA1; and roughly 450 for DPB1. Because of strong linkage in the cohort, five DR-DQ haplotypes were treated as single units for association and clustering. On average, roughly 250,000 unique TCR beta nucleotide sequences were sequenced per donor among a few hundred genotyped donors of the cohort, with roughly 18% of those sequences being non-productive.

The cohort consisted of 666 healthy bone marrow donors. At the time of sampling, all cohort members were nominally healthy, though unrecorded immune exposures were likely present. The donor was CMV seropositive and belonged to the group of 250 to 300 seropositive cohort members. A peripheral blood sample was provided by each donor, and peripheral blood mononuclear cells were used for TCR beta sequencing. Genomic DNA was extracted from the blood cell samples with the Qiagen DNeasy Blood Extraction Kit. The receptor library was made with the immunoSEQ multiplex PCR assay. A mixture of 60 forward primers for TCR Vbeta segments and 13 reverse primers for TCR Jbeta segments was used in the multiplex PCR. The CDR3 region of rearranged TCR beta genes was amplified from genomic DNA with a multiplex PCR assay. Amplified TCR beta libraries were sequenced as 87-base-pair reads on the Illumina HiSeq System. The authors' analysis ran thus. A later analysis tallied approximately 87 million unique TCR beta chains across the 666 repertoires, and approximately 12 million of those chains were shared by two or more donors. To remove PCR and sequencing errors, raw reads were error-corrected and collapsed into unique sequences using a nearest-neighbor algorithm that merged closely related sequences. Alignment of CDR3 sequences to IMGT reference sequences was used to assign V, D and J gene segments. For a sequence to be retained, a match of at least six nucleotides to both a V gene segment and a J gene segment was required. Rearrangements were classified as productive when the CDR3 lacked stop codons and remained in frame with V and J, and all other rearrangements were classified as non-productive. CDR3 was defined according to IMGT convention as the region running from the second conserved V-encoded cysteine to the conserved J-encoded phenylalanine. In an earlier analysis of roughly 580 of the donors, sequences lacking an unambiguous match to a single V gene segment were excluded. An earlier analysis of some 500 of the donors classified V segments as functional when productive rearrangements were above 56.7% and as segregating when the standard deviation between donors was above 5%. A statistical classification framework was built to diagnose cytomegalovirus status from the catalog of TCR beta chain sequences. In a later analysis, TCR nucleotide sequences were compared against IMGT/GENE-DB human TR gene sequences so that V and J genes could be assigned. The TCRdist pipeline was used in a later analysis to assign CDR3 sequences and most-parsimonious VDJ recombination scenarios. A later analysis defined each TCR beta chain by its CDR3 amino acid sequence plus V-gene family, and excluded reads lacking a unique V-gene family. As a way to deal with suspected cross-contamination and a sequencing artifact, a later analysis dropped approximately 590 nucleotide sequences that were highly shared and had low generation probability. For each public chain, a later analysis derived a clonal expansion index from normalized ranks of inferred template counts within each repertoire. A later analysis computed generation probabilities with a VDJ recombination model fitted to out-of-frame rearrangements, and checked the results against IGoR. In a later analysis, TCR-TCR, TCR-HLA and TCR-CMV co-occurrence was scored with hypergeometric tests, and a repertoire-size bias correction was applied to TCR pairs. False discovery rates were estimated in a later analysis by permuting HLA or CMV assignments 20 times. In a later analysis, co-occurring TCRs were grouped using DBSCAN, with TCRdist sequence similarity added in when clustering inside HLA-allele-positive subsets. Co-occurrence clustering excluded repertoires with fewer than 30,000 or more than 120,000 public chains, plus five with anomalous nucleotide sharing. The immuneACCESS repertoire file appears here via TCRdb, limited to in-frame rearrangements. These files lack a portion of the clones; in checked studies, under half of the deficit traces to unresolved V genes, and the cause of the others is not known. V, J and clone size were drawn from that table, and D and trimming were deduced from the DNA. The sample includes more than 70,000 clones, with around 80% observed a single time. Of the sample, approximately 3.2% is held by the ten largest clones.

From cysteine to phenylalanine, the CDR3 is 17 amino acids long. The retained sequence is limited to the CDR3, 51 bases, with the frame set at the first base. The germline V gene supplies CDR1 SGHTS and CDR2 YDEGEE. V lost 1 base and J lost 0 bases, and the count of bases not matched to a germline gene is 4. Points the paper makes about the study in general: The 87-base-pair reads could not distinguish some IMGT-functional V segments, including TRBV6-2 and TRBV6-3, so those segments were excluded. The classifier was reported to diagnose cytomegalovirus status with high specificity and sensitivity in both the original cohort and the validation cohort. The only immune exposure information available for the cohort was CMV serostatus. A later analysis found that TCR association rates varied across HLA loci, with DRB1 alleles showing the most associated TCRs and HLA-C alleles the fewest. In this cohort, only TCR beta chains were sequenced, and detectable features were limited by the absence of alpha or paired-chain data. A further reported finding was that TCR beta sequences accurately predicted the HLA-A and HLA-B alleles for most subjects in the first cohort. Because counts were too low, about 18 rarely observed V segments, including chromosome 9 orphons, were left out of the earlier analysis of 587 of the donors. According to a later analysis, parvovirus B19, influenza, CMV and Epstein-Barr virus appeared linked to several top co-occurrence clusters. In vitro tests confirmed that a few of the cytomegalovirus-associated TCR beta chains recognize cytomegalovirus antigens. In a later genetic analysis, fewer N-insertions in productive TCRs were reported among donors in an Asian-associated ancestry cluster than the roughly 700-donor mean. The authors suggested that the approach could potentially be generalized to other disease states and immunological phenotypes. In the study, 150 to 200 TCR beta chains were listed as associated with cytomegalovirus. A later analysis found that HLA-associated TCR beta chains were more clonally expanded and had lower generation probabilities than equally common non-associated chains. Most TCR sequences were observed very rarely across donors, whereas some public TCRs were present in many individuals. Correlated functional status among segregating V segments might reflect linkage disequilibrium, but an unknown experimental factor could not be ruled out. A group of highly shared sequence variants was considered likely to be a technical artifact of the sequencing pipeline. Broadly in line with IMGT annotations, most TCR beta V segments showed up in productive rearrangements about 90% or about 30% of the time in an earlier analysis of 587 of the donors. Roughly uniform sequencing depth across donors was assumed in presence/absence analyses, although this assumption may not hold. Because some donors lacked HLA typing at each locus, the association tests relied only on the typed subset. A later analysis associated approximately 17,000 TCR beta sequences with specific HLA alleles at a false discovery rate of 0.05. When HLA alleles, especially DR and DQ, strongly co-occurred, attributing TCR associations to individual alleles was difficult. In a later analysis, most CMV-associated TCR beta chains were found to appear HLA-restricted, with HLA associations seemingly driven largely by CMV exposure. An association between a missense DCLRE1C variant and V-gene and J-gene trimming of TCR beta chains was found in a later genetic analysis and replicated in an independent cohort.

The receptor's source is a man in his forties or fifties in good health and CMV-seropositive. The source material was PBMCs. The V and J genes are TRBV5-8 and TRBJ2-5; TRBD2 lines up with 12 middle nucleotides. CDR3 sequence: CASSLLGTSGYQETQYF. The nucleotide sequence reads TGTGCCAGCAGCTTGTTAGGGACTAGCGGGTACCAAGAGACCCAGTACTTC.